This T cell receptor beta chain is from a study of shared clonotypes between healthy human individuals. Germline V lookup: CDR1 SQVTM, CDR2 ANQGSEA. There are 10 residues in the CDR3. Between the trimmed V and J ends, which lost 7 bases and 5 bases, there was a span of 7 bases. Comments on this clone: Its antigen remains unidentified.

Regarding the study as a whole: Sampling was confined to blood; repertoires within tissues likely differ.

The data were produced by immunoSEQ multiplex PCR, yet TCRdb's version contains in-frame clones alone and is incomplete. This sample carries over a million clones, about 70% of them seen once, and the ten largest clones take over 1.3%. This sequence originates from a man aged 18-30 years in good health. The chain joins TRBV29-1 to TRBJ2-3, with no clear D. Sample: memory CD4+ T cells sorted from blood. As for subset: CD45RA-negative fraction. CDR3 DNA: TGCAGCGCAAGGAGAGATACGCAGTATTTT. Translated, it gives CSARRDTQYF.